This TCR beta chain was sequenced in a study of shared clonotypes between healthy human individuals. This clone was seen just once. The antigen remains undetermined. One end of the junction is discordant with germline, which a read error may explain. Study outcomes and limitations: Measured sharing among donors was expected to vary with sequencing depth.

Each replicate PCR on the sorted subsets used 200 ng DNA (roughly 32,000 T cell genomes). Original handling: Quality scores were absent from the junction-only immunoSEQ sequences, so filtering differed. The method was immunoSEQ multiplex PCR; TCRdb's version includes in-frame clones alone and lacks a portion of them. V and J calls and clone size are as listed in that table; D and trimming were resolved from the DNA. The table includes roughly 1,100,000 clones, about three quarters detected once. The origin of this receptor is a young man in good health. The sequencing sample was made of memory CD4+ T cells sorted from blood. Subset given: CD45RA-negative fraction.

The CDR3 nucleotides are TGTGCCAGCAGCGAAGCGGGCAGGGGGCGGTACGAGCAGTACTTC. This codes for CASSEAGRGRYEQYF. V is TRBV2 and J is TRBJ2-7; 8 positions match TRBD1. The CDR3 length is 15 residues. Germline V CDR1 and CDR2: SNHLY, FYNNEI.